One sample yielded the 9 T cell receptor beta chains listed below, sequenced in a study of regulatory T cells in long-lasting Graves disease. To make TCR beta libraries, researchers used iRepertoire HTBI primers and Arm-PCR of CDR3 regions. TCRdb reanalysed the multiplex PCR reads using MiXCR and keeps one entry per CDR3 protein. The data show 440,000 or so distinct CDR3 sequences, 14% to 15% seen once. Time point given: newly diagnosed GD, antithyroid drugs for less than 3 months. RNA isolated from PBMCs was used to make the TCR library. These data also formed part of another study, on T cells in Graves' hyperthyroidism and ophthalmopathy.

Sequencing used peripheral blood mononuclear cells (PBMCs), obtained at new diagnosis, from a patient treated with antithyroid drugs. These receptors all stem from a woman under 40 with Graves disease.

This clonotype was picked up a small number of times. This sequence joins TRBV29-1 and TRBJ2-1, with 9 bases identical to TRBD2. The CDR3 length is 15 residues. The junction had 10 bases not matched to a gene; V was cut back by 7 bases and J by 3 bases. CDR1 and CDR2 (germline): SQVTM, ANQGSEA. The CDR3 is CSAWAGLASYNEQFF. For the CDR3, the DNA is TGCAGCGCATGGGCCGGACTAGCGAGCTACAATGAGCAGTTCTTC.

This clonotype was counted ten times or more. J is TRBJ2-1 and V is TRBV28; 15 nucleotides agree with TRBD2. CDR3 size: 19 residues. The J segment lost 7 bases and the V segment lost 10 bases, leaving 20 bases of the junction unmatched. CDR1 MDHEN and CDR2 SYDVKM come from the germline V gene. This CDR3 reads CATQSPTGTSGGKENEQFF. CDR3 DNA sequence: TGTGCCACCCAATCCCCCACCGGGACTAGCGGGGGGAAGGAAAATGAGCAGTTCTTC.

The chain couples TRBV12-5 to TRBJ2-7; D uncertain. V was trimmed by 7 bases and J by 1 base, leaving 8 bases between them. Per the germline V gene, CDR1 is LGHNT and CDR2 is FRNRAP. The length of the CDR3 is 12 residues. The CDR3 nucleotides read TGTGCTAGTGCCCACGGGTCCTACGAGCAGTACTTC. Translation: CASAHGSYEQYF.

The chain joins TRBV4-1 to TRBJ2-3; weak D call: TRBD2 (5 bases). Trimming left V 9 bases short and J 1 base short, with 11 bases between. This CDR3 spans 13 amino acids. Germline CDR1 is MGHRA and CDR2 is YSYEKL. CDR3 protein: CASEEVGTDTQYF. The CDR3 DNA reads as TGCGCCAGTGAGGAGGTGGGCACAGATACGCAGTATTTT.

This clonotype was observed many times. The rearrangement uses TRBV3-1 and TRBJ1-1, with D possibly matching TRBD1 (6 bases). The CDR3 has 15 residues. The germline CDR1 and CDR2 sequences are LGHDT and YNNKEL (reference sequence). V was trimmed by 8 bases and J by 0 bases, leaving 16 bases between them. CDR3 bases: TGTGCCAGCGAAGGGGGGGTAGGCCTGAACACTGAAGCTTTCTTT. Translation gives CASEGGVGLNTEAFF.

The chain carries TRBV10-2 and TRBJ2-3; a weak D match, TRBD2 (6 bases). The V end was cut by 8 bases, the J end by 0 bases, with 15 bases between. The CDR3 extends over 15 amino acids. Germline loops: CDR1 WSHSY, CDR2 SAAADI. CDR3 DNA sequence: TGCGCCAGCCGATTTGAACTAGCAAGCACAGATACGCAGTATTTT. Translation: CASRFELASTDTQYF.

Comment on this clonotype: This could be a read error, since a much larger clone is one nucleotide away. Since no conserved phenylalanine or tryptophan closes the CDR3, a read error is the likely cause. The chain combines TRBV3-1 with TRBJ2-1; D may be TRBD1 or TRBD2 (7 bases each). V gave up 0 bases and J gave up 12 bases, with 27 bases separating them. Germline V gene lookup returns CDR1 LGHDT and CDR2 YNNKEL (reference sequence). The CDR3 loop spans 18 amino acids. CDR3 residues: CASSQEGPRRPDREGQFL. CDR3 sequence (DNA): TGTGCCAGCAGCCAAGAAGGCCCTAGGAGGCCAGACAGGGAGGGGCAGTTCTTA.

Ten or more counts support this clonotype. The V and J genes are TRBV3-1 and TRBJ2-2; 7 positions agree with TRBD1. CDR1 is LGHDT and CDR2 is YNNKEL in the germline V gene (reference sequence). After removal of 1 base from V and 0 bases from J, the junction contained 2 bases not matched to a gene. CDR3 size: 16 residues. CDR3: CASSQATGANTGELFF. The DNA of the CDR3 is TGTGCCAGCAGCCAAGCTACAGGGGCGAACACCGGGGAGCTGTTTTTT.

This clonotype was counted many times. The rearrangement uses TRBV28 and TRBJ2-3, with 7 bases that match TRBD2. The CDR3 sequence is 15 residues long. Germline CDR1 MDHEN, CDR2 SYDVKM. V lost 2 bases and J lost 1; bases outside the gene matches: 3. This CDR3 is CASSLAGVGTDTQYF. CDR3 bases: TGTGCCAGCAGTTTAGCGGGAGTAGGCACAGATACGCAGTATTTT.